This T cell receptor beta chain was identified in a study of T cell responses to AZD1222 COVID-19 vaccine. Regarding the study as a whole: At baseline, just a handful of AZD1222 recipients tested seropositive. Repertoire sampling happened only post peak T cell response. It should be noted that donors were predominantly white British and more often female, and clonal diversity was possibly underestimated.

CDR1 SGHTA and CDR2 FQGTGA come from the germline V gene. V shed 2 bases, J shed 4 bases, and the junction held 3 bases outside the gene matches. The CDR3 extends over 14 amino acids. On this clone itself: Antigen specificity is unknown.

The protocol was immunoSEQ multiplex PCR, while the TCRdb copy is restricted to in-frame clones and leaves out a portion. The sample yields about 150,000 clones, 86% seen once. The input for sequencing was peripheral blood, taken on day 0 of MenACWY control vaccination. The V gene is TRBV7-3, the J gene TRBJ2-3; 7 bases fit TRBD2. The TCR comes from an adult in good health. The CDR3 loop is CASSLGRASDTQYF. CDR3 bases: TGTGCCAGCAGCTTAGGGAGGGCCTCAGATACGCAGTATTTT.